The 15 T cell receptor beta chains given below trace back to one sample, sequenced in a study of Ad26.COV2.S vaccination and SARS-CoV-2 variants. Assay: immunoSEQ multiplex PCR; the TCRdb copy retains only in-frame clones and omits some. The data contain hundreds of thousands of clones, around 92% of them singletons. Stated treatment: about 20 received Ad26.COV2.S at low or high dose, single or two shots; about 5 received placebo; per-sample allocation not given. Sample collection was performed on day 63 after the first vaccine or placebo injection. The starting material was peripheral blood, obtained in a trial of Ad26.COV2.S vaccine versus placebo. The receptor source for this set is a person between 18 and 65 years old who received the Ad26.COV2.S COVID-19 vaccine or a placebo.

V usage is TRBV29-1 and J usage is TRBJ1-2, with D maybe TRBD1 (5 bases). This CDR3 is built from 11 residues. Trimming removed 7 bases at V and 8 bases at J, with 14 bases between. Germline CDR1 is SQVTM and CDR2 is ANQGSEA. The CDR3, as DNA: TGCAGCGACCAGGGAGCTGGGGGCTACACCTTC. Protein product: CSDQGAGGYTF. Filled out from reference TRBV29-1 and TRBJ1-2, the complete variable domain reads SAVISQKPSRDICQRGTSLTIQCQVDSQVTMMFWYRQQPGQSLTLIATANQGSEATYESGFVIDKFPISRPNLTFSTLTVSNMSPEDSSIYLCSDQGAGGYTFGSGTRLTVV.

The genes are TRBV19 and TRBJ1-2; the match to TRBD1 covers 8 bases. The J segment lost 3 bases and the V segment lost 5 bases, leaving 17 bases of the junction unmatched. The CDR3 spans 18 residues. Looked up from germline, CDR1 is LNHDA and CDR2 is SQIVND (reference sequence). The CDR3 nucleotides are TGTGCCAGTAGTTATCCCTGGGACAGGAGTCAAAGGGACTATGGCTACACCTTC. It specifies CASSYPWDRSQRDYGYTF.

V gene TRBV25-1 combines with J gene TRBJ2-3, with 9 nucleotides matching TRBD1. CDR1 is MGHDK and CDR2 is SYGVNS in the germline V gene. This CDR3 contains 17 residues. The V segment lost 0 bases and the J segment 3 bases; nucleotides outside the gene matches: 7. CDR3 residues: CASSEYFGTGWTDTQYF. The CDR3, as DNA: TGTGCCAGCAGTGAATATTTTGGGACAGGGTGGACAGATACGCAGTATTTT.

J is TRBJ2-7 and V is TRBV9; weak D call: TRBD2 (6 bases). Trimming shortened V by 0 bases and J by 0 bases, and 7 bases separated the two germline ends. Germline lookup yields CDR1 SGDLS and CDR2 YYNGEE. The CDR3 contains 14 residues. DNA of the CDR3: TGTGCCAGCAGCGTAGTCGGGAGCTCCTACGAGCAGTACTTC. Translating it yields CASSVVGSSYEQYF.

This clone was picked up one time. The CDR3 reads CASSVPRGAVRGGNQPQHF. The CDR3 DNA is TGTGCCAGCAGCGTCCCCCGTGGGGCAGTCCGTGGAGGCAATCAGCCCCAGCATTTT. J is TRBJ1-5 and V is TRBV9; TRBD1 is a possible D gene (5 bases). Trimming left V 2 bases short and J 2 bases short, with 23 bases between. The CDR3 loop spans 19 amino acids. The V gene's germline CDR1 is SGDLS and CDR2 YYNGEE.

This chain links TRBV6-5 with TRBJ2-4, with D possibly being TRBD1 or TRBD2 (6 bases each). The germline V and J ends were trimmed by 2 bases and 8 bases, with 13 bases remaining between them. The CDR3 loop spans 14 amino acids. Germline-derived CDR1 and CDR2 are MNHEY and SVGAGI. The CDR3 nucleotides read TGTGCCAGCAGTTACAGGTCGGGGGCGGACATTCAGTACTTC. This gives the protein CASSYRSGADIQYF.

V and J are TRBV18 and TRBJ1-6, with a tentative D call TRBD1 (5 bases). The CDR3 contains 14 residues. In germline, CDR1 is KGHSH, CDR2 LQKENI. Deletions cut 2 bases from V and 7 bases from J, with 9 bases between. CDR3 bases: TGTGCCAGCTCACCAATGGGGGAAAATTCACCCCTCCACTTT. Amino acid sequence: CASSPMGENSPLHF.

This chain connects TRBV5-8 to TRBJ1-5; TRBD1 aligns across 7 bases. The CDR3 contains 15 residues. V lost 2 bases to trimming and J lost 4 bases; unmatched junction nucleotides: 6. Germline V gene sequence: CDR1 SGHTS, CDR2 YDEGEE. CDR3 protein: CASSFRDRHNQPQHF. The CDR3 DNA is TGTGCCAGCAGCTTTAGGGACAGACATAATCAGCCCCAGCATTTT.

The V gene is TRBV5-1, the J gene TRBJ2-5, with 8 bases identical to TRBD2. CDR3 length: 15 residues. Trimming took 4 bases from V and 2 from J; bases not matched to a gene: 7. Germline V gene sequence: CDR1 SGHRS, CDR2 YFSETQ. The DNA for the CDR3 is TGCGCCAGCAGCCCTCTAGCGGGTTATCAAGAGACCCAGTACTTC. Translation gives CASSPLAGYQETQYF.

The J gene is TRBJ1-5, the V gene TRBV6-5; D might be TRBD1 (6 bases). Germline CDR1 is MNHEY and CDR2 is SVGAGI. This CDR3 region has 14 residues. The V gene lost 6 bases and the J gene lost 7 bases, with 16 bases spanning the gap. CDR3 nucleotide sequence: TGTGCCAGCAGCCCCAGGGGATCCGGGCAGCCCCAGCATTTT. Translated, it gives CASSPRGSGQPQHF.

The V call is TRBV6-1, the J call TRBJ1-5; no clear D. Between the trimmed V and J ends, which lost 1 base and 3 bases, there was a span of 10 bases. The CDR3 consists of 15 residues. The V gene's germline CDR1 is MNHNS and CDR2 SASEGT. The DNA of the CDR3 is TGTGCCAGCAGTGAAGGGGCAGTAGACAATCAGCCCCAGCATTTT. Its translation is CASSEGAVDNQPQHF.

The V and J genes are TRBV11-1 and TRBJ2-7; the D gene could be TRBD1 or TRBD2 (5 bases each). Between the trimmed V and J ends, which lost 1 base and 2 bases, there was a span of 12 bases. Germline CDR1 and CDR2: SGHAT and FQDESV (reference sequence). The CDR3 loop spans 15 amino acids. The CDR3 here is CASSLGGTAAYEQYF. CDR3 nucleotide sequence: TGTGCCAGCAGCTTAGGGGGGACGGCTGCCTACGAGCAGTACTTC.

The V call is TRBV12-5, the J call TRBJ2-1, with a tentative D call TRBD2 (6 bases). The V end was cut by 1 base, the J end by 4 bases, with 11 bases between. The CDR3 covers 15 residues. Per the germline V gene, CDR1 is LGHNT and CDR2 is FRNRAP. CDR3 nucleotides: TGTGCTAGTGGTTTGGGGCTAGCGTTTTACAATGAGCAGTTCTTC. This translates into CASGLGLAFYNEQFF.

The rearrangement uses TRBV9 and TRBJ1-1, with D uncertain. The germline V gene has CDR1 SGDLS and CDR2 YYNGEE. V was trimmed by 1 base and J by 0 bases, leaving 16 bases between them. The CDR3 is 17 amino acids. The CDR3 here is CASSVLSGRAVNTEAFF. DNA of the CDR3: TGTGCCAGCAGCGTATTAAGCGGGAGGGCGGTGAACACTGAAGCTTTCTTT.

V and J are TRBV5-1 and TRBJ1-2; 8 bases are a match to TRBD1. CDR3 length: 14 amino acids. The ends lost 2 bases at V and 8 bases at J; junction bases unmatched: 8. Germline lookup yields CDR1 SGHRS and CDR2 YFSETQ. CDR3 region: CASSFSGGDRGYTF. The CDR3 DNA reads TGCGCCAGCAGCTTTTCAGGGGGCGATAGAGGCTACACCTTC.